The clone carrying this TCR beta chain was seen more than once but under ten times. This sample was taken from a study of patients and donors after allogeneic stem cell transplantation. CDR3 size: 13 residues. CDR1 is LGHDT and CDR2 is YNNKEL in the germline V gene (reference sequence). J was trimmed by 10 bases and V by 3 bases; bases with no gene match: 6. TCRdb re-called the RT-PCR reads with MiXCR, one entry per CDR3 protein. The sample gives about a million distinct CDR3 sequences, about a sixth of which show up once; roughly 6.4% is in the top ten. Sequencing was done on a sample of blood, either unsorted or a sorted T cell fraction (not recorded which). This chain joins TRBV3-1 and TRBJ2-1; 7 bases align to TRBD2. This sequence originates from a human donor who was either an allogeneic HSCT recipient or a stem cell or donor lymphocyte infusion donor (not recorded which). It is not recorded whose cells these are; they may come from a transplant donor. CDR3 loop: CASSHRRGNEQFF. The CDR3 nucleotides are TGTGCCAGCAGCCATCGGCGGGGGAACGAGCAGTTCTTC.